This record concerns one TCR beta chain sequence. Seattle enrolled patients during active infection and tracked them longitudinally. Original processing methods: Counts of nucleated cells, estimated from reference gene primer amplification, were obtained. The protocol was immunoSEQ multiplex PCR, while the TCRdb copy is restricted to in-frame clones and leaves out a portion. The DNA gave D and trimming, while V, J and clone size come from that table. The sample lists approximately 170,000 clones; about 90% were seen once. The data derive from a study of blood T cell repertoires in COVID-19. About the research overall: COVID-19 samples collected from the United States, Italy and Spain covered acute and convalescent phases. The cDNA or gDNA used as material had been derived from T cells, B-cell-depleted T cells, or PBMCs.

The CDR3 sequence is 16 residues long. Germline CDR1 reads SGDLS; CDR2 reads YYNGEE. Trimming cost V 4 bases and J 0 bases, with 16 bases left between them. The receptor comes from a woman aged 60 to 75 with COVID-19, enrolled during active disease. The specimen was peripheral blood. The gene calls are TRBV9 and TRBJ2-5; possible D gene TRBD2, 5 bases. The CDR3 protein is CASSPSSQRYQETQYF. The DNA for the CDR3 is TGTGCCAGCAGCCCTAGCTCACAGCGGTACCAAGAGACCCAGTACTTC.